One sample yielded the 5 T cell receptor beta chains listed below, sequenced in a study of metastatic and nonmetastatic thyroid tumors. TCRdb re-analyzed the PCR reads using MiXCR. The table lists approximately 16,000 clones, approximately 19% of them singletons. No treatment had been given to any patient before thyroid surgery. Input material: blood. These receptors were taken from a female donor with papillary thyroid cancer or a benign thyroid nodule (not recorded which). Some clones in this sample may be carry-over from other donors' samples.

This clone is medium-sized within its sample. This rearrangement joins TRBV10-2 to TRBJ2-2, with 12 bases lining up with TRBD2. The trim removed 6 bases at V and 4 bases at J, leaving 6 bases unmatched. Germline lookup yields CDR1 WSHSY and CDR2 SAAADI. CDR3 length: 16 residues. The CDR3 is CASRPGLAGGTGELFF. CDR3 nucleotides: TGCGCCAGCAGGCCGGGACTAGCGGGCGGCACCGGGGAGCTGTTTTTT.

In its sample, this clone was seen many times. This chain joins TRBV2 and TRBJ2-4; D possibly corresponds to TRBD1 (6 bases). This CDR3 region has 12 residues. Trimming left V 5 bases short and J 6 bases short, with 8 bases between. Germline CDR1 reads SNHLY; CDR2 reads FYNNEI. This CDR3 is CASSSRGNIQYF. CDR3 DNA: TGTGCCAGCAGTTCCAGGGGAAACATTCAGTACTTC.

The table lists this clone with a few counts. One end of the junction varies from germline; a read error may be responsible. The rearrangement joins TRBV19 to TRBJ2-2; D is unclear. Germline V gene lookup returns CDR1 LNHDA and CDR2 SQIVND (reference sequence). CDR3 size: 14 residues. Written as DNA, the CDR3 is TGTGCCAGTCACGGTAGTGCCTCCACCGTGGAGCTGTTTTTT. It translates to CASHGSASTVELFF.

This clone was counted at least ten times. The V call is TRBV29-1, the J call TRBJ2-5; TRBD2 aligns across 10 bases. After removal of 1 base from V and 3 bases from J, the junction contained 2 bases not matched to a gene. This CDR3 has 14 residues. The germline V gene has CDR1 SQVTM and CDR2 ANQGSEA. CDR3 sequence: CSVEGGLAEETQYF. In DNA form, the CDR3 reads TGCAGCGTTGAAGGCGGACTAGCGGAAGAGACCCAGTACTTC.

The table lists this clone with many counts. This sequence joins TRBV11-3 and TRBJ1-1; D unresolved. Germline V gene sequence: CDR1 SGHNT, CDR2 YENEEA. CDR3 length equals 14 residues. The V and J ends lost 5 bases and 1 base respectively, with 11 bases between them. The CDR3 is CASSRMRGNTEAFF. The CDR3 DNA sequence: TGTGCCAGCAGCAGAATGCGGGGGAACACTGAAGCTTTCTTT.